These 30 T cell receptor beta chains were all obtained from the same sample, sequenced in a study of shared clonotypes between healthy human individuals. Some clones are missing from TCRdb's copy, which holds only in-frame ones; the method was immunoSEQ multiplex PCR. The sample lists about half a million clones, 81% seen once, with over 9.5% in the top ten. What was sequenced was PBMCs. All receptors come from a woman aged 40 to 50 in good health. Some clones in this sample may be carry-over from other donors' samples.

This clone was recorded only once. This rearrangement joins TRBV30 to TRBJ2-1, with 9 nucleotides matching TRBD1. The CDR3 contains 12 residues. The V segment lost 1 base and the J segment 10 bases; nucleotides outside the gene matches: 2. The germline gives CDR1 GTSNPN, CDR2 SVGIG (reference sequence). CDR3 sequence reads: CAWSETGGEQFF. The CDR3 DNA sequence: TGTGCCTGGAGTGAAACAGGGGGCGAGCAGTTCTTC.

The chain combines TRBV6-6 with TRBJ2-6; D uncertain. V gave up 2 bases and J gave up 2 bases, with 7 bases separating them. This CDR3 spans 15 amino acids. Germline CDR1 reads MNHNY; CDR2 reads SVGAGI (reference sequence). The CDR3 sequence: CASSYSGAGANVLTF. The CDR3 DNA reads TGTGCCAGCAGTTACAGTGGCGCTGGGGCCAACGTCCTGACTTTC.

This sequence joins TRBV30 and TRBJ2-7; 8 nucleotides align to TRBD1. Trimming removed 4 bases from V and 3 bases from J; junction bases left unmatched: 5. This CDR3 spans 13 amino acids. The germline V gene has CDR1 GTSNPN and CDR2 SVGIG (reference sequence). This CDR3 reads CAWTGGVGYEQYF. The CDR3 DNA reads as TGTGCCTGGACAGGGGGCGTAGGCTACGAGCAGTACTTC.

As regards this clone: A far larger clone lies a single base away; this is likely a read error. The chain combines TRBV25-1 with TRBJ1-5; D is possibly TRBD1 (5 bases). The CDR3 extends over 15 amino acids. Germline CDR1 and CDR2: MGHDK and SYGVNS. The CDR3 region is CASSEYGGGNQPKHF. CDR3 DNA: TGTGCCAGCAGTGAATACGGGGGTGGCAATCAGCCCAAGCATTTT.

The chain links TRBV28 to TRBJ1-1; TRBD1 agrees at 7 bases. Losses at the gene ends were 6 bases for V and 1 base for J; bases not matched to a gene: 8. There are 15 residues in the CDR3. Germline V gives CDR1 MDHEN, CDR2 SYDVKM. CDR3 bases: TGTGCCAGCAGCAGGACCGGGACAGAGAACACTGAAGCTTTCTTT. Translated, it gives CASSRTGTENTEAFF.

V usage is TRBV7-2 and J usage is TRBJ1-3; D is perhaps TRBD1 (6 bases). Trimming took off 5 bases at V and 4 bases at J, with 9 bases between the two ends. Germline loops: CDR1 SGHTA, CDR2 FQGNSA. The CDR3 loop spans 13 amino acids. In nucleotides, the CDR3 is TGTGCCAGCAGCATAGGACAGGGAAACACCATATATTTT. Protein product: CASSIGQGNTIYF.

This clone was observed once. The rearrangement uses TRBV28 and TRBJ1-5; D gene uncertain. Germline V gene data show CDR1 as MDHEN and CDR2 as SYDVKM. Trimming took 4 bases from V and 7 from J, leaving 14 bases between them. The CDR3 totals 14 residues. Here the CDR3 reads CASSSMSWLQPQHF. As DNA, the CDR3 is TGTGCCAGCAGTTCCATGTCCTGGCTCCAGCCCCAGCATTTT.

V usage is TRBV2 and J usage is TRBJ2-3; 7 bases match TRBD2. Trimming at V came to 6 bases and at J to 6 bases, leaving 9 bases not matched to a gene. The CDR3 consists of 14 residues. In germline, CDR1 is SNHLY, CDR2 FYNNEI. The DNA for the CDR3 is TGTGCCAGCAGGGGACTACCATGGTTGGATACGCAGTATTTT. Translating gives CASRGLPWLDTQYF.

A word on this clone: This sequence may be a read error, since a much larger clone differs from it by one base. The CDR3 reads CASSLDSGGPDAQYF. As DNA, the CDR3 is TGCGCCAGCAGCTTGGATAGCGGCGGACCAGATGCGCAGTATTTT. The chain uses TRBV5-1 and TRBJ2-3; possibly TRBD2 for D (6 bases). CDR1 and CDR2 (germline): SGHRS, YFSETQ. The CDR3 spans 15 residues.

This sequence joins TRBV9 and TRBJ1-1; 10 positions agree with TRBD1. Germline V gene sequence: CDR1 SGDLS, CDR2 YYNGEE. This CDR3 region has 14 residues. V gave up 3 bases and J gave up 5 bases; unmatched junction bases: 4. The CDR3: CASSARTGGTEAFF. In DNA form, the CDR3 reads TGTGCCAGCAGCGCTAGGACAGGGGGAACTGAAGCTTTCTTT. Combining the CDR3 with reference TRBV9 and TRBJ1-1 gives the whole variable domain DSGVTQTPKHLITATGQRVTLRCSPRSGDLSVYWYQQSLDQGLQFLIQYYNGEERAKGNILERFSAQQFPDLHSELNLSSLELGDSALYFCASSARTGGTEAFFGQGTRLTVV.

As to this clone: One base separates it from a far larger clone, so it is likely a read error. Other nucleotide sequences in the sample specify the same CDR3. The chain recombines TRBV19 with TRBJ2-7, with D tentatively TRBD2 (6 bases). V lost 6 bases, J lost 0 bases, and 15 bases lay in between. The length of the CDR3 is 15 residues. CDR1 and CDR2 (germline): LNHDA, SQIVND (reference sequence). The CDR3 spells CASRLTSGGSYEQYF. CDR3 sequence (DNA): TGTGCCAGTAGACTGACTAGTGGGGGCTCCTACGAGCAGTACTTC.

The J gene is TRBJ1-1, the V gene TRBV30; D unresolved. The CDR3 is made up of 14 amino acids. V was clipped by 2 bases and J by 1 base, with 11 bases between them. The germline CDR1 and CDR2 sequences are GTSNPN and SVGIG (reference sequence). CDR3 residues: CAWSPKSWNTEAFF. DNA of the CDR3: TGTGCCTGGAGTCCCAAAAGTTGGAACACTGAAGCTTTCTTT.

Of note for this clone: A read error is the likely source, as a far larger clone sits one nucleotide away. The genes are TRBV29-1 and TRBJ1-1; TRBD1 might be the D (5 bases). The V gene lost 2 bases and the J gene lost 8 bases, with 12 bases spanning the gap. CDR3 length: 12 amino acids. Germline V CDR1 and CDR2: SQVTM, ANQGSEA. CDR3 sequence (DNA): TGCAGCGTTGAAAGACAGTGGGAGGAAGCTTTCTTT. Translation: CSVERQWEEAFF.

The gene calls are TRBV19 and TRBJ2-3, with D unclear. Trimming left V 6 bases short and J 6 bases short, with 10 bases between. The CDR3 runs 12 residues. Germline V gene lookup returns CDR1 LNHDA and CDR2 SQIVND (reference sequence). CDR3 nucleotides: TGTGCCAGTAGCGGGCTGCTGGATACGCAGTATTTT. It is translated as CASSGLLDTQYF.

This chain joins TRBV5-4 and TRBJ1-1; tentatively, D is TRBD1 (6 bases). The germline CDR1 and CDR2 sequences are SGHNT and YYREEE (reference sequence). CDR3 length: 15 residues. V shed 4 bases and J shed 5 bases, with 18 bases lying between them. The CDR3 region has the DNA TGTGCCAGCAGCCGAGGAGGGGGAGTCTTAACTGAAGCTTTCTTT. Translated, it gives CASSRGGGVLTEAFF.

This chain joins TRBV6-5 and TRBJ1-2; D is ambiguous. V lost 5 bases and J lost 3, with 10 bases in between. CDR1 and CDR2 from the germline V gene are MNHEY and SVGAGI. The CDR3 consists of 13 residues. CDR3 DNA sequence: TGTGCCAGCAGTCTCACTCGGGACTATGGCTACACCTTC. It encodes CASSLTRDYGYTF.

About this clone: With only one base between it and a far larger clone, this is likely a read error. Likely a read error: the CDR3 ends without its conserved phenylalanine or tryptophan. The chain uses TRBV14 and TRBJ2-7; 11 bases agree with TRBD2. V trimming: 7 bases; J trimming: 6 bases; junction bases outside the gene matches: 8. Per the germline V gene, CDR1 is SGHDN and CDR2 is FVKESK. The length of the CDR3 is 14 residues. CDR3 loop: CASTLAGGTSEQYS. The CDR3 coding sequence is TGTGCCAGCACCCTAGCGGGAGGTACTTCCGAGCAGTACTCC.

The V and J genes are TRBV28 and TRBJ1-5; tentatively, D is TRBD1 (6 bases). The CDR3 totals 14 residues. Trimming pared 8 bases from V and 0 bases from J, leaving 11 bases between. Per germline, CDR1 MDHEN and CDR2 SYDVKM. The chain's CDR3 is CASLGGYSNQPQHF. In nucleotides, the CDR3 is TGTGCCAGCTTAGGGGGGTATAGCAATCAGCCCCAGCATTTT.

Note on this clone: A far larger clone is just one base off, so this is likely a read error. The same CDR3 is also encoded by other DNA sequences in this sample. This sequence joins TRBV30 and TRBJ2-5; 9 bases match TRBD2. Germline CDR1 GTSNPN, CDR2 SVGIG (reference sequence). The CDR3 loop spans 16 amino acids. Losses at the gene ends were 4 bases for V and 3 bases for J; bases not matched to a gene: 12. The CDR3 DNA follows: TGTGCCTGGAAGACGGTTCGACTAGCGGCCAAAGAGACCCAGTACTTC. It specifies CAWKTVRLAAKETQYF.

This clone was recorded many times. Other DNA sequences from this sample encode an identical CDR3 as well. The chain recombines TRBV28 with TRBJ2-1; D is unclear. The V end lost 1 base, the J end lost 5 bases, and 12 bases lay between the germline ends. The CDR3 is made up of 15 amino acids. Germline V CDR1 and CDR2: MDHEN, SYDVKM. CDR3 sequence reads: CASSLSATPNNEQFF. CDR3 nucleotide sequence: TGTGCCAGCAGTTTATCGGCTACCCCAAACAATGAGCAGTTCTTC. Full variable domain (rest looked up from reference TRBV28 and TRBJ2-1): DVKVTQSSRYLVKRTGEKVFLECVQDMDHENMFWYRQDPGLGLRLIYFSYDVKMKEKGDIPEGYSVSREKKERFSLILESASTNQTSMYLCASSLSATPNNEQFFGPGTRLTVL.

The CDR3 protein is CASSPGLSTGELFF. CDR3 in DNA: TGTGCCAGCAGCCCCGGACTGTCCACCGGGGAGCTGTTTTTT. The chain employs TRBV9 and TRBJ2-2; possible D gene TRBD2, 5 bases. The germline V gene encodes CDR1 SGDLS and CDR2 YYNGEE. This CDR3 spans 14 amino acids. Trimming left V 4 bases short and J 4 bases short, with 11 bases between.

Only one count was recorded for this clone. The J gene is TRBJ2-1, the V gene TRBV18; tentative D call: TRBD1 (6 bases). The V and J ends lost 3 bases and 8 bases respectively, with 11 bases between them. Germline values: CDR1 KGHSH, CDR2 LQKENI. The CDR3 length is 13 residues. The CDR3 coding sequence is TGTGCCAGCTCACCGGTTGGGGGCTATGAGCAGTTCTTC. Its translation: CASSPVGGYEQFF.

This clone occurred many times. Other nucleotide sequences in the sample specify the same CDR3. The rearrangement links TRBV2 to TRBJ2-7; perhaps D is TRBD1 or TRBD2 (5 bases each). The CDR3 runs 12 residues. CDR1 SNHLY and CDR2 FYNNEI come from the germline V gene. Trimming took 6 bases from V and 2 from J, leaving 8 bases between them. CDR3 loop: CASRGPTYEQYF. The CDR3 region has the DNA TGTGCCAGCAGGGGACCGACCTACGAGCAGTACTTC. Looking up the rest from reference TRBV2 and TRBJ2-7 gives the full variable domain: EPEVTQTPSHQVTQMGQEVILRCVPISNHLYFYWYRQILGQKVEFLVSFYNNEISEKSEIFDDQFSVERPDGSNFTLKIRSTKLEDSAMYFCASRGPTYEQYFGPGTRLTVT.

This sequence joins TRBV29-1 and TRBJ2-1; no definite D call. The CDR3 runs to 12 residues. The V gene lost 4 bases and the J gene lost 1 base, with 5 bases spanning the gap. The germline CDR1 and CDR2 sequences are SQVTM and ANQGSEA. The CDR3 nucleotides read TGCAGCGTTGTCGGGTCCTACAATGAGCAGTTCTTC. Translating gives CSVVGSYNEQFF.

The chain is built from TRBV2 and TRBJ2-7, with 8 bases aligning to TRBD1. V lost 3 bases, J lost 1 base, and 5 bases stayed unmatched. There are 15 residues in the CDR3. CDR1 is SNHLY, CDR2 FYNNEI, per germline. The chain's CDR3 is CASSDPGGVSYEQYF. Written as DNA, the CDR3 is TGTGCCAGCAGTGACCCAGGGGGCGTATCCTACGAGCAGTACTTC.

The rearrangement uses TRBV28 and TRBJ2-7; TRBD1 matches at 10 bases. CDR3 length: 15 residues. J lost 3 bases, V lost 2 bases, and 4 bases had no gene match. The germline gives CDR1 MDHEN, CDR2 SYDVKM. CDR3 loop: CASSLLGTGVYEQYF. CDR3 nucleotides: TGTGCCAGCAGTTTACTAGGGACAGGGGTCTACGAGCAGTACTTC. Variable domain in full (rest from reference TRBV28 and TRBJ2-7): DVKVTQSSRYLVKRTGEKVFLECVQDMDHENMFWYRQDPGLGLRLIYFSYDVKMKEKGDIPEGYSVSREKKERFSLILESASTNQTSMYLCASSLLGTGVYEQYFGPGTRLTVT.

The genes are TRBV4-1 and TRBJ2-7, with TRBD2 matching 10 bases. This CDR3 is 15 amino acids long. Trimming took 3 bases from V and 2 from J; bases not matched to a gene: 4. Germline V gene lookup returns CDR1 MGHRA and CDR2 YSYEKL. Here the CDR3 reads CASSQGTSETYEQYF. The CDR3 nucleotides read TGCGCCAGCAGCCAGGGGACTAGCGAAACCTACGAGCAGTACTTC.

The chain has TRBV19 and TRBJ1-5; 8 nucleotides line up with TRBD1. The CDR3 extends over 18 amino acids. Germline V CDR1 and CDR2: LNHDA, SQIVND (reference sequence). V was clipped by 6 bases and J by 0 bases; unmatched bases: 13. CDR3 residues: CASRKRTGTINSNQPQHF. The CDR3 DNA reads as TGTGCCAGTAGGAAAAGGACAGGGACAATCAATAGCAATCAGCCCCAGCATTTT. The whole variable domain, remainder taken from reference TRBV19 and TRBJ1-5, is DGGITQSPKYLFRKEGQNVTLSCEQNLNHDAMYWYRQDPGQGLRLIYYSQIVNDFQKGDIAEGYSVSREKKESFPLTVTSAQKNPTAFYLCASRKRTGTINSNQPQHFGDGTRLSIL.

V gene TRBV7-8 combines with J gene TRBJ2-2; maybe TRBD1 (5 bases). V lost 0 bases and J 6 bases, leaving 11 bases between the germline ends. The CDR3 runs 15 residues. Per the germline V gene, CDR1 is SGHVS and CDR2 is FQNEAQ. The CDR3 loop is CASSLARVSAGELFF. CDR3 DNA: TGTGCCAGCAGCTTAGCCAGGGTTTCGGCCGGGGAGCTGTTTTTT.

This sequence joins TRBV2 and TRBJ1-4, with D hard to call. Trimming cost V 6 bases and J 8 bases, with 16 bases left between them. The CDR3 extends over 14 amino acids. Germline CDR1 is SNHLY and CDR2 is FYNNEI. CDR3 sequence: CASRTTQWSEKLFF. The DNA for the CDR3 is TGTGCCAGCAGGACGACACAATGGTCCGAAAAACTGTTTTTT.